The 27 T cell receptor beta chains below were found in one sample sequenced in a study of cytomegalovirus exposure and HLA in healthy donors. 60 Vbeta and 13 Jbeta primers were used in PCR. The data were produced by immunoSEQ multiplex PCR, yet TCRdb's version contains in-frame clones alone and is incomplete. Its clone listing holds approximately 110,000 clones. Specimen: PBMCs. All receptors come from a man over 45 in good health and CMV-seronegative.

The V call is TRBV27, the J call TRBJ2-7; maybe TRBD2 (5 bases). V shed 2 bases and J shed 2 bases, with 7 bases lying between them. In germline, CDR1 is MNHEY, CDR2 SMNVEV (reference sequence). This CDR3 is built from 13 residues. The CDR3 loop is CASSLRETYEQYF. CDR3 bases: TGTGCCAGCAGTTTAAGGGAGACCTACGAGCAGTACTTC.

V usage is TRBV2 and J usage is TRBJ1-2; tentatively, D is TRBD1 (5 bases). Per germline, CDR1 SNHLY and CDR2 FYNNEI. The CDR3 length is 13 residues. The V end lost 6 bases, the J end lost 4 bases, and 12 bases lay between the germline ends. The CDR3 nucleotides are TGTGCCAGCAGCCTGATAGGGGCCTATGGCTACACCTTC. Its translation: CASSLIGAYGYTF.

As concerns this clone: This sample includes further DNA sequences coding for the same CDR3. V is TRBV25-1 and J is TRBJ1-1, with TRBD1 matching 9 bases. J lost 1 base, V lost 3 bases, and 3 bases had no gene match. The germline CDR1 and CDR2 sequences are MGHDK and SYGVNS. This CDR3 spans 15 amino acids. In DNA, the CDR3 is TGTGCCAGCAGTGACCCGGGACAGGGGAACACTGAAGCTTTCTTT. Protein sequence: CASSDPGQGNTEAFF.

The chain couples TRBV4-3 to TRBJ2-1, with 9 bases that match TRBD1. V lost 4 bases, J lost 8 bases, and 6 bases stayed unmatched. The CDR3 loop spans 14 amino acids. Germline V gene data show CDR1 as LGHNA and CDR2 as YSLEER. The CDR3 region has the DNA TGCGCCAGCAGCCTCGGACAGGGGACGGATGAGCAGTTCTTC. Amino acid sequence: CASSLGQGTDEQFF.

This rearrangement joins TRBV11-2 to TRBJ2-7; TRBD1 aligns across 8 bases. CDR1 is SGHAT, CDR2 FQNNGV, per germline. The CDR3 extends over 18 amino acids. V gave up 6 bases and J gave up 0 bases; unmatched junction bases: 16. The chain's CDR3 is CASRSGYRATGDSYEQYF. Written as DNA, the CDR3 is TGTGCCAGCAGGTCAGGATACCGTGCGACAGGGGACTCCTACGAGCAGTACTTC.

The CDR3 DNA follows: TGTGCCAGCAGTGAGAACACAGGGGGCTGGGATGAGCAGTTCTTC. Its protein product is CASSENTGGWDEQFF. This chain uses TRBV25-1 with TRBJ2-1, with 9 bases aligning to TRBD1. This CDR3 comprises 15 residues. V was clipped by 3 bases and J by 8 bases; unmatched bases: 8. CDR1 MGHDK and CDR2 SYGVNS come from the germline V gene.

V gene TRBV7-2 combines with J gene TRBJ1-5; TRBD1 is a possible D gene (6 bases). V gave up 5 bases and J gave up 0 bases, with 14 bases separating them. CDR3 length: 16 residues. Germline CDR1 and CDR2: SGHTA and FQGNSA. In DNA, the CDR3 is TGTGCCAGCAGCCTCGCGACAGGATATAGCAATCAGCCCCAGCATTTT. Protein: CASSLATGYSNQPQHF. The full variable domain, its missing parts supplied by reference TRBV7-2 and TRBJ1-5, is GAGVSQSPSNKVTEKGKDVELRCDPISGHTALYWYRQSLGQGLEFLIYFQGNSAPDKSGLPSDRFSAERTGGSVSTLTIQRTQQEDSAVYLCASSLATGYSNQPQHFGDGTRLSIL.

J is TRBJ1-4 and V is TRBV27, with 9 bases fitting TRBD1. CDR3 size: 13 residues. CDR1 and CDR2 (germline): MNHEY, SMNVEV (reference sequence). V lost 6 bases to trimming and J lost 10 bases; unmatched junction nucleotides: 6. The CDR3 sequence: CASRDRGIGKLFF. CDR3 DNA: TGTGCCAGCAGAGACAGGGGGATCGGAAAACTGTTTTTT.

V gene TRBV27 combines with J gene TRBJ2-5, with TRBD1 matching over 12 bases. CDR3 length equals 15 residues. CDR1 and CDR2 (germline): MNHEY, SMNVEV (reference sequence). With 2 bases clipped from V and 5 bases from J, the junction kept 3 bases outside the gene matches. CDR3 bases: TGTGCCAGCAGTTTACGGGGACAGGGGGCTGAGACCCAGTACTTC. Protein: CASSLRGQGAETQYF.

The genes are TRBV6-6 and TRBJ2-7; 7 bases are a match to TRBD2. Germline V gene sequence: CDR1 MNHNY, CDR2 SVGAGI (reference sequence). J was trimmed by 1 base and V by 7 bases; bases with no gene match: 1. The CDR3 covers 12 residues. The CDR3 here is CASTRGSYEQYF. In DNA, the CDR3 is TGTGCCAGCACGCGGGGGTCCTACGAGCAGTACTTC.

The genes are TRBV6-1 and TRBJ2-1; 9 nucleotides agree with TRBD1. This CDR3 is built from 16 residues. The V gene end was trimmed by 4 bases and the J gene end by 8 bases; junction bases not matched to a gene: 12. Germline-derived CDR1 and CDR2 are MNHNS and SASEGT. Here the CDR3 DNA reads TGTGCCAGCAGTGCAAACAGGGGGCTGGTTTTCGATGAGCAGTTCTTC. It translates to CASSANRGLVFDEQFF.

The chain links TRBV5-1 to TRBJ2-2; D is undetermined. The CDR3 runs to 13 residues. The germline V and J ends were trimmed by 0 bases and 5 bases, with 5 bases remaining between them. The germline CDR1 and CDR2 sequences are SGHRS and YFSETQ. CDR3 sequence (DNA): TGCGCCAGCAGCTTGGTCCGGACCGGGGAGCTGTTTTTT. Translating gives CASSLVRTGELFF. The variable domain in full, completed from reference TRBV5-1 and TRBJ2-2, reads KAGVTQTPRYLIKTRGQQVTLSCSPISGHRSVSWYQQTPGQGLQFLFEYFSETQRNKGNFPGRFSGRQFSNSRSEMNVSTLELGDSALYLCASSLVRTGELFFGEGSRLTVL.

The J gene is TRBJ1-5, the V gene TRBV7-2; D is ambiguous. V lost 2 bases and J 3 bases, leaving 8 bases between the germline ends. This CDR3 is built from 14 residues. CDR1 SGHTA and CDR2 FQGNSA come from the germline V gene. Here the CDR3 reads CASSLQALNQPQHF. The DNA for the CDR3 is TGTGCCAGCAGCTTACAGGCCCTCAATCAGCCCCAGCATTTT.

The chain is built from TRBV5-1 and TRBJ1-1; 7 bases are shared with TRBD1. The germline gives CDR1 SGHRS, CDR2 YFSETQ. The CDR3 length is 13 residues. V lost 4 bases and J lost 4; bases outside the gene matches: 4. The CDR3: CASSQQGTTEAFF. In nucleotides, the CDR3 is TGCGCCAGCAGCCAACAGGGGACCACTGAAGCTTTCTTT.

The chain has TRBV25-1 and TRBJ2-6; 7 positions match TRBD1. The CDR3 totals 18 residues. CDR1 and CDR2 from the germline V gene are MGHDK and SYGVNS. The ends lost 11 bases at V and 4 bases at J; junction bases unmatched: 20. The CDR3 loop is CAPRELKGAGTGANVLTF. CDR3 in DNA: TGTGCCCCCAGGGAATTAAAGGGGGCGGGTACAGGGGCCAACGTCCTGACTTTC.

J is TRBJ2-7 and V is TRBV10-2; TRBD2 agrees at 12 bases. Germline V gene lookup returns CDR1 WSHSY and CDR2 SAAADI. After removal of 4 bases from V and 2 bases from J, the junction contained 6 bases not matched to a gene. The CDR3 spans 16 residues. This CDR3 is CASSGTTSGRPYEQYF. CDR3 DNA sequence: TGCGCCAGCAGTGGGACGACTAGCGGGAGACCCTACGAGCAGTACTTC.

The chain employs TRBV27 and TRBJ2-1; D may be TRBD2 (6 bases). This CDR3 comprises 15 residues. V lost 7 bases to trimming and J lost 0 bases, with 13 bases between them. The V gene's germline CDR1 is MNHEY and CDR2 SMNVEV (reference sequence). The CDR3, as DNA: TGTGCCAGCAACGTCCGGCGGGACTCCTACAATGAGCAGTTCTTC. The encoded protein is CASNVRRDSYNEQFF.

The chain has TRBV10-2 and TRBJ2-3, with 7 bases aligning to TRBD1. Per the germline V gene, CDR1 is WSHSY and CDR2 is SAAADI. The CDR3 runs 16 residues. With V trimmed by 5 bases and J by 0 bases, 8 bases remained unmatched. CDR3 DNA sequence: TGCGCCAGCAGTACGGGAACAGGGGCAAGCACAGATACGCAGTATTTT. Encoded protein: CASSTGTGASTDTQYF.

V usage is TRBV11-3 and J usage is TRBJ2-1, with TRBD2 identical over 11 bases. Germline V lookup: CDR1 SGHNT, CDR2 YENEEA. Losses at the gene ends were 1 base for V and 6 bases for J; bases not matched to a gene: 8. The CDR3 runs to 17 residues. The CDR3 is CASSLGSGRAWVNEQFF. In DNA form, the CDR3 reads TGTGCCAGCAGCTTAGGTAGCGGGAGGGCCTGGGTCAATGAGCAGTTCTTC.

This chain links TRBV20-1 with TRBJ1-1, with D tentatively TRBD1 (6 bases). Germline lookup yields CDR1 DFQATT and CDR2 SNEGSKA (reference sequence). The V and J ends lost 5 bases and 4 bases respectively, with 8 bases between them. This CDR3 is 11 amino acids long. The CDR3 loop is CSAARGTEAFF. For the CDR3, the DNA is TGCAGTGCTGCCAGGGGCACTGAAGCTTTCTTT.

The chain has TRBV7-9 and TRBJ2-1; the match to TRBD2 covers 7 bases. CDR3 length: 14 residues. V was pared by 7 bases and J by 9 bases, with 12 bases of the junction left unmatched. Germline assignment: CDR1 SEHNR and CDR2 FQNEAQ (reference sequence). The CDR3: CASKGGAGLGEQFF. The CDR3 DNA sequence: TGTGCCAGCAAGGGAGGGGCGGGTCTGGGTGAGCAGTTCTTC. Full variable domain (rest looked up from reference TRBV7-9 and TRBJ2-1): DTGVSQNPRHKITKRGQNVTFRCDPISEHNRLYWYRQTLGQGPEFLTYFQNEAQLEKSRLLSDRFSAERPKGSFSTLEIQRTEQGDSAMYLCASKGGAGLGEQFFGPGTRLTVL.

The CDR3 reads CASSLAGSRPQHF. The CDR3 DNA sequence: TGCGCCAGCAGCCTAGCTGGAAGCCGGCCCCAGCATTTT. This rearrangement joins TRBV4-1 to TRBJ1-5; D unclear. CDR1 is MGHRA, CDR2 YSYEKL, per germline. The CDR3 contains 13 residues. The V end lost 4 bases, the J end lost 9 bases, and 13 bases lay between the germline ends.

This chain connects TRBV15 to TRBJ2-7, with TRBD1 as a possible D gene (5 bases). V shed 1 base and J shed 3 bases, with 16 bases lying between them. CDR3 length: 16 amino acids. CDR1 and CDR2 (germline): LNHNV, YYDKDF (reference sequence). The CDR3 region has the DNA TGTGCCACCAGCAGAGGGGTCAGGGAATACGGCTACGAGCAGTACTTC. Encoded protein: CATSRGVREYGYEQYF.

The CDR3 nucleotides are TGCGCCAGCAGCCAACCCCTCAAGACGGGACAGGGAATTCAGTACTTC. Its protein is CASSQPLKTGQGIQYF. V and J are TRBV4-1 and TRBJ2-4, with 9 bases fitting TRBD1. Germline trimming cut 2 bases from V and 10 bases from J; bases unmatched to any gene: 12. The CDR3 runs 16 residues. Per germline, CDR1 MGHRA and CDR2 YSYEKL.

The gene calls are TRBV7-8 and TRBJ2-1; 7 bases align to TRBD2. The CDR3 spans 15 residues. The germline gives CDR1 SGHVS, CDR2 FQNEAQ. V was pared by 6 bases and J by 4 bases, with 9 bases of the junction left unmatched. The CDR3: CASRAGRGKYNEQFF. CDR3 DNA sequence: TGTGCCAGCAGAGCGGGGCGGGGGAAGTACAATGAGCAGTTCTTC.

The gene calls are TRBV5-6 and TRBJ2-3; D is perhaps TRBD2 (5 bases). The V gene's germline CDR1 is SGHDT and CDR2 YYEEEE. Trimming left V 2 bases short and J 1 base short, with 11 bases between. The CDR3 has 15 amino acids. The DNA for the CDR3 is TGTGCCAGCAGCTTTGGCGGGTGGGGCACAGATACGCAGTATTTT. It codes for CASSFGGWGTDTQYF.

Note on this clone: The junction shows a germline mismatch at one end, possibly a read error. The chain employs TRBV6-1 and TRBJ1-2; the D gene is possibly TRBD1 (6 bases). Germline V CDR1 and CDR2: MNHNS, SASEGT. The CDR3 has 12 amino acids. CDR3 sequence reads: CASSDPGAKGYF. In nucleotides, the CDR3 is TGTGCCAGCAGTGACCCAGGGGCCAAGGGGTACTTC.